These T cell receptor beta chains were read from a single sample in a study of blood T cell repertoires in COVID-19. Only in-frame clones appear in the TCRdb table, and some are missing; sequencing was by immunoSEQ multiplex PCR. The sample holds hundreds of thousands of clones, around nine tenths seen once. Specimen: peripheral blood. The receptors shown here come from a man between 65 and 80 years old with acute or convalescent COVID-19. CDR3s include the opening cysteine and the closing phenylalanine or tryptophan. D genes are given only for firm matches. Where a row states a size, it is once, few, many or the class of an expanded clone; other rows omit it.

V: TRBV29-1; size: -; J: TRBJ1-1; D: -; DNA: TGCAGCGTGCGCGGAGGGACCTCTGAAGCTTTCTTT; CDR3: CSVRGGTSEAFF
V: TRBV9; size: -; J: TRBJ2-7; D: -; DNA: TGTGCCAGCAGCCCCCAACCGGGGTTCTCCTACGAGCAGTACTTC; CDR3: CASSPQPGFSYEQYF
V: TRBV20-1; size: -; J: TRBJ2-7; D: -; DNA: TGCAGTGCTAATATCGTTAGCGAGCAGTACTTC; CDR3: CSANIVSEQYF
V: TRBV6-1; size: -; J: TRBJ1-1; D: TRBD1; DNA: TGTGCCAGCAGTGAAAGGACAGGGTCTTGGTCGAGAGAAGCTTTCTTT; CDR3: CASSERTGSWSREAFF
V: TRBV6-5; size: -; J: TRBJ1-1; D: TRBD1; DNA: TGTGCCAGCAGAAAACAGGGGGCGACGAACACTGAAGCTTTCTTT; CDR3: CASRKQGATNTEAFF
V: TRBV6-5; size: once; J: TRBJ1-5; D: -; DNA: TGTGCCAGCAGTTACTCCTACACAGGGAATCAGCCCCAGCATTTT; CDR3: CASSYSYTGNQPQHF
V: TRBV29-1; size: -; J: TRBJ1-2; D: -; DNA: TGCAGCGTTGGATGGCCCAGGGTATCGGGTGGCTACACCTTC; CDR3: CSVGWPRVSGGYTF
V: TRBV2; size: -; J: TRBJ1-1; D: TRBD1; DNA: TGTGCCAGCAGTGGACAGGGGAACACTGAAGCTTTCTTT; CDR3: CASSGQGNTEAFF
V: TRBV9; size: once; J: TRBJ2-7; D: -; DNA: TGTGCCAGCAGCGTAGGTCAGGGGCTCTCCTACGAGCAGTACTTC; CDR3: CASSVGQGLSYEQYF
V: TRBV19; size: -; J: TRBJ1-2; D: -; DNA: TGTGCCAGTCTTACAACGACAGCGAACTATGGCTACACCTTC; CDR3: CASLTTTANYGYTF
V: TRBV28; size: -; J: TRBJ2-7; D: TRBD1; DNA: TGTGCCAGCAGCATATGGACAGGGAACGAGCAGTACTTC; CDR3: CASSIWTGNEQYF
V: TRBV3-1/TRBV3-2; size: -; J: TRBJ1-1; D: -; DNA: TGTGCCAGCAGCCAAGATAGGCGGGCCAGACCGAACACTGAAGCTTTCTTT; CDR3: CASSQDRRARPNTEAFF
V: TRBV5-1; size: -; J: TRBJ2-5; D: TRBD1; DNA: TGCGCCAGCAGCTTTACAGGGGTTATGGAGACCCAGTACTTC; CDR3: CASSFTGVMETQYF
V: TRBV5-1; size: -; J: TRBJ1-6; D: -; DNA: TGCGCCAGCAGCGCTGGACACGCCGGACCATGGAATTCACCCCTCCACTTT; CDR3: CASSAGHAGPWNSPLHF
V: TRBV18; size: once; J: TRBJ2-2; D: -; DNA: TGTGCCAGCTCACCTTCGGGTAGCGGTAACACCGGGGAGCTGTTTTTT; CDR3: CASSPSGSGNTGELFF
V: TRBV18; size: few; J: TRBJ1-2; D: -; DNA: TGTGCCAGCTCACCACGACAGTTGATGAATGGCTACACCTTC; CDR3: CASSPRQLMNGYTF
V: TRBV2; size: -; J: TRBJ1-5; D: -; DNA: TGTGCCAGCAGCCACGACGGGGAGTCTAGCAATCAGCCCCAGCATTTT; CDR3: CASSHDGESSNQPQHF
V: TRBV12-3/TRBV12-4; size: -; J: TRBJ1-1; D: TRBD1; DNA: TGTGCCAGCAGTTTAGAGACAGGGGAGGCTTTCTTT; CDR3: CASSLETGEAFF